This TCR beta chain was sequenced during a study of blood T cells in healthy people across ages. Study information: Template switching captured about one barcoded beta molecule per two T cells.

Per sample, extraction of total RNA gave at least 6 micrograms in every case. Using a J-beta primer mix together with a sample-barcoded 5' primer, a second PCR was run for about 7 to 12 cycles. TCRdb reanalysed the 5' RACE reads using MiXCR and keeps one entry per CDR3 protein. The data contain about 1,400,000 distinct CDR3 sequences, 59% of them singletons. Trimming took 2 bases from V and 1 from J, leaving 12 bases between them. This CDR3 has 15 residues. Germline-derived CDR1 and CDR2 are SGHVS and FQNEAQ. About this clonotype itself: Its cognate antigen is unknown.

General study points: Calculation of diversity from one million T cells yielded estimates considered to be underestimates.

The rearrangement links TRBV7-8 to TRBJ2-7; D not resolved. The sequence came from a young man in good health. Sequencing was performed on blood. CDR3 protein: CASSLSGAYSYEQYF. For the CDR3, the DNA is TGTGCCAGCAGCTTATCGGGTGCTTATTCCTACGAGCAGTACTTC.